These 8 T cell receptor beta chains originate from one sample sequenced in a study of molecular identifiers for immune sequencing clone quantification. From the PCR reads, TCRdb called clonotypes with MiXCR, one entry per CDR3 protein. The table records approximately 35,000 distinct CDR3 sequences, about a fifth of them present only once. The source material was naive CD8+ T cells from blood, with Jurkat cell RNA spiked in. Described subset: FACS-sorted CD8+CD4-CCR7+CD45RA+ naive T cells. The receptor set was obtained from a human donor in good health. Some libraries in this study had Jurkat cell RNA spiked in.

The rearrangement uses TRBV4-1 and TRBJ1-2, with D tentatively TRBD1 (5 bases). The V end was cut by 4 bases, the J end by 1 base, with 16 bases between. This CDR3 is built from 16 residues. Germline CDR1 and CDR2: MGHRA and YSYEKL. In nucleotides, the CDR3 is TGCGCCAGCAGCCTGAGGAGTGGGGGGAATAACTATGGCTACACCTTC. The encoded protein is CASSLRSGGNNYGYTF.

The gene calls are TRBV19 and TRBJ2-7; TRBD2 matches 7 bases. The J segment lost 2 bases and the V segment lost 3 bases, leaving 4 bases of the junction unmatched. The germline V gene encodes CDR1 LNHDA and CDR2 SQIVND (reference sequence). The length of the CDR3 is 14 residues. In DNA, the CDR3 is TGTGCCAGTAGTATTGGGAGCGGGGCCTACGAGCAGTACTTC. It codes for CASSIGSGAYEQYF.

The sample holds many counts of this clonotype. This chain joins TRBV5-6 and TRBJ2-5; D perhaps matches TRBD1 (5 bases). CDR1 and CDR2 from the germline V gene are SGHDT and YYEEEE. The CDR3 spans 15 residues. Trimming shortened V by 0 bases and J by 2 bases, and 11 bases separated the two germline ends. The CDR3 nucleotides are TGTGCCAGCAGCTTGGCCCTGGACACACAAGAGACCCAGTACTTC. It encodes CASSLALDTQETQYF.

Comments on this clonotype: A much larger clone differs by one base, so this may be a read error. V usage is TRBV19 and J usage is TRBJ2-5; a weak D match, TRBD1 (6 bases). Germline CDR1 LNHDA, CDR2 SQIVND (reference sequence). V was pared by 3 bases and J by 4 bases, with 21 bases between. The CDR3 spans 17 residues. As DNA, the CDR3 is TGTGCCAGTAGTATCGGCAGGGGAAGGGTGGGGTCAGAGACCCAGTACTTC. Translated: CASSIGRGRVGSETQYF.

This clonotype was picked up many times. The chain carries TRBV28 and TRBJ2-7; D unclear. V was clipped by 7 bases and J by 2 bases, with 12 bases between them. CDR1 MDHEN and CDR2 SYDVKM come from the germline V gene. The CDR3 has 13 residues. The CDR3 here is CASTSPWAYEQYF. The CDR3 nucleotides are TGTGCCAGCACCTCCCCCTGGGCCTACGAGCAGTACTTC. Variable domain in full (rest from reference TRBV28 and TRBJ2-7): DVKVTQSSRYLVKRTGEKVFLECVQDMDHENMFWYRQDPGLGLRLIYFSYDVKMKEKGDIPEGYSVSREKKERFSLILESASTNQTSMYLCASTSPWAYEQYFGPGTRLTVT.

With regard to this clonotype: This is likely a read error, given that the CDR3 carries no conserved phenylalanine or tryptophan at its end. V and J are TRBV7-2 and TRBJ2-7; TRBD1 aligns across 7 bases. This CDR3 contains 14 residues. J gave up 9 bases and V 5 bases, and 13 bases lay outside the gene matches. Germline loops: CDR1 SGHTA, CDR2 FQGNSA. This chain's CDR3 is CASSPTAGTAWQYL. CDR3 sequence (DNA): TGTGCCAGCAGCCCTACCGCCGGGACAGCGTGGCAGTACCTC.

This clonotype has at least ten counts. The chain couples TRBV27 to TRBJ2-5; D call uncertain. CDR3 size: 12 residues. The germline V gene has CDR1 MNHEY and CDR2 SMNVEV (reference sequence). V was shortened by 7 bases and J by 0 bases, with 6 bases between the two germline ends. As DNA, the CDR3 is TGTGCCAGCACTTTCTACCAAGAGACCCAGTACTTC. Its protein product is CASTFYQETQYF.

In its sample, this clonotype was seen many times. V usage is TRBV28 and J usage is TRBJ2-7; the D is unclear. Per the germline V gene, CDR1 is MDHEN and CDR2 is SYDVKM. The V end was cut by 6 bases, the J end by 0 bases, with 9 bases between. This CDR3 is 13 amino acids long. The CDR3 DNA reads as TGTGCCAGCAGCGTGGCCAGCTCCTACGAGCAGTACTTC. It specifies CASSVASSYEQYF. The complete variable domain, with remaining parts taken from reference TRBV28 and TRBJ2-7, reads DVKVTQSSRYLVKRTGEKVFLECVQDMDHENMFWYRQDPGLGLRLIYFSYDVKMKEKGDIPEGYSVSREKKERFSLILESASTNQTSMYLCASSVASSYEQYFGPGTRLTVT.